The next 31 T cell receptor beta chains were all read from a single sample in a study of OX40 agonist ivuxolimab in advanced cancers. The table came from immunoSEQ multiplex PCR; TCRdb's copy has only in-frame clones and leaves some out. The sample consists of about 96,000 clones, about 90% of them appearing once. Specimen: CD4+ or CD8+ T cells sorted from blood, collected in a trial of the OX40 agonist ivuxolimab. These receptors originate from an adult with an advanced solid tumor such as melanoma, head and neck, liver or kidney cancer.

The DNA of the CDR3 is TGTGCCAGCAGCTTGGGCGGCCGGGTCTCCTACGAGCAGTACTTC. Its protein is CASSLGGRVSYEQYF. The V call is TRBV7-8, the J call TRBJ2-7, with D hard to call. CDR3 length: 15 residues. Germline-derived CDR1 and CDR2 are SGHVS and FQNEAQ. V was pared by 3 bases and J by 0 bases, with 12 bases between.

The chain joins TRBV15 to TRBJ2-2; D unclear. Trimming left V 1 base short and J 3 bases short, with 3 bases between. CDR1 LNHNV and CDR2 YYDKDF come from the germline V gene (reference sequence). The CDR3 runs 13 residues. Here the CDR3 reads CATSRGDTGELFF. In nucleotides, the CDR3 is TGTGCCACCAGCAGAGGGGACACCGGGGAGCTGTTTTTT.

The CDR3: CASYDRGEANEKLFF. CDR3 coding DNA: TGTGCCAGTTATGACCGGGGGGAGGCTAATGAAAAACTGTTTTTT. V gene TRBV19 combines with J gene TRBJ1-4, with D maybe TRBD1 (5 bases). Per the germline V gene, CDR1 is LNHDA and CDR2 is SQIVND (reference sequence). This CDR3 is built from 15 residues. Trimming removed 8 bases at V and 3 bases at J, with 16 bases between.

This chain joins TRBV10-3 and TRBJ1-1, with D uncertain. V lost 3 bases, J lost 1 base, and 6 bases lay in between. The germline V gene encodes CDR1 ENHRY and CDR2 SYGVKD. CDR3 length: 13 residues. The CDR3 DNA is TGTGCCATCAGTGACAGGACGAACACTGAAGCTTTCTTT. Protein: CAISDRTNTEAFF.

The rearrangement uses TRBV19 and TRBJ2-7, with D possibly matching TRBD1 (5 bases). Germline V gives CDR1 LNHDA, CDR2 SQIVND (reference sequence). The CDR3 covers 14 residues. Deletions cut 3 bases from V and 2 bases from J, with 11 bases between. The CDR3 nucleotides read TGTGCCAGTAGTATGATCGACAGAACCTACGAGCAGTACTTC. Amino acid sequence: CASSMIDRTYEQYF.

This chain uses TRBV7-9 with TRBJ1-2; possibly TRBD1 for D (5 bases). Germline CDR1 SEHNR, CDR2 FQNEAQ (reference sequence). This CDR3 is 14 amino acids long. Trimming took 1 base from V and 2 from J, leaving 8 bases between them. CDR3 protein: CASSLGGSNYGYTF. CDR3 DNA sequence: TGTGCCAGCAGCTTAGGGGGCTCCAACTATGGCTACACCTTC.

The J gene is TRBJ2-1, the V gene TRBV7-2; 10 nucleotides line up with TRBD2. The germline V gene has CDR1 SGHTA and CDR2 FQGNSA. The CDR3 runs 15 residues. Losses at the gene ends were 2 bases for V and 8 bases for J; bases not matched to a gene: 6. The CDR3 here is CASSLLAGALDEQFF. DNA for the CDR3: TGTGCCAGCAGCTTACTAGCGGGGGCTTTGGATGAGCAGTTCTTC. Full variable domain (rest looked up from reference TRBV7-2 and TRBJ2-1): GAGVSQSPSNKVTEKGKDVELRCDPISGHTALYWYRQSLGQGLEFLIYFQGNSAPDKSGLPSDRFSAERTGGSVSTLTIQRTQQEDSAVYLCASSLLAGALDEQFFGPGTRLTVL.

The CDR3 DNA sequence: TGTGCCAGCTCAAACGGCATAATGAACACTGAAGCTTTCTTT. Translated, it gives CASSNGIMNTEAFF. The gene calls are TRBV18 and TRBJ1-1; no definite D call. Trimming stripped 5 bases from V and 0 bases from J, with 10 bases between. This CDR3 is built from 14 residues. The germline V gene has CDR1 KGHSH and CDR2 LQKENI.

The rearrangement uses TRBV19 and TRBJ2-1; TRBD1 matches at 10 bases. This CDR3 is 16 amino acids long. V lost 5 bases to trimming and J lost 2 bases; unmatched junction nucleotides: 6. Germline CDR1 is LNHDA and CDR2 is SQIVND (reference sequence). Written as DNA, the CDR3 is TGTGCCAGTAGTCCTCCGGGACAGGGGACCTACAATGAGCAGTTCTTC. Encoded protein: CASSPPGQGTYNEQFF.

CDR3 in DNA: TGTGCCAGCAGCTTGAGTCAGATCTACGAGCAGTACTTC. Its protein is CASSLSQIYEQYF. V and J are TRBV5-6 and TRBJ2-7; the D is unclear. Germline V gene data show CDR1 as SGHDT and CDR2 as YYEEEE. This CDR3 is 13 amino acids long. Trimming stripped 1 base from V and 3 bases from J, with 8 bases between.

The rearrangement uses TRBV2 and TRBJ1-1, with 8 bases matching TRBD1. Germline V gene sequence: CDR1 SNHLY, CDR2 FYNNEI. This CDR3 spans 14 amino acids. V was pared by 6 bases and J by 5 bases, with 8 bases of the junction left unmatched. The CDR3 spells CASSAGQGGTEAFF. CDR3 sequence (DNA): TGTGCCAGCAGCGCTGGACAGGGAGGGACTGAAGCTTTCTTT.

The rearrangement uses TRBV5-8 and TRBJ2-7; D not certain. The CDR3 runs 12 residues. From germline, CDR1 is SGHTS and CDR2 YDEGEE. V was trimmed by 3 bases and J by 3 bases, leaving 7 bases between them. The DNA of the CDR3 is TGTGCCAGCAGCTGGAGCCGCTACGAGCAGTACTTC. Translating gives CASSWSRYEQYF.

The chain combines TRBV15 with TRBJ2-5; 9 nucleotides match TRBD2. V was pared by 1 base and J by 2 bases, with 2 bases of the junction left unmatched. CDR3 length: 15 amino acids. Germline loops: CDR1 LNHNV, CDR2 YYDKDF (reference sequence). The CDR3 DNA sequence: TGTGCCACCAGCAGAGCGCTAGCGGGACAAGAGACCCAGTACTTC. Amino acids: CATSRALAGQETQYF.

The chain has TRBV2 and TRBJ2-6; TRBD1 agrees at 12 bases. This CDR3 has 17 residues. V lost 10 bases and J lost 2; bases outside the gene matches: 9. CDR1 is SNHLY and CDR2 is FYNNEI in the germline V gene. The CDR3 loop is CATSPGQGAPGANVLTF. For the CDR3, the DNA is TGTGCCACCTCTCCGGGACAGGGGGCCCCTGGGGCCAACGTCCTGACTTTC.

The chain links TRBV25-1 to TRBJ2-7; D remains ambiguous. Germline lookup yields CDR1 MGHDK and CDR2 SYGVNS. This CDR3 region has 15 residues. V lost 6 bases and J 2 bases, leaving 17 bases between the germline ends. In DNA form, the CDR3 reads TGTGCCAGCAGGGTCGCGGCAGAATCTCCCTACGAGCAGTACTTC. Its protein product is CASRVAAESPYEQYF.

The V and J genes are TRBV6-5 and TRBJ2-7; D possibly corresponds to TRBD2 (6 bases). Germline V gene sequence: CDR1 MNHEY, CDR2 SVGAGI. The germline V and J ends were trimmed by 3 bases and 4 bases, with 16 bases remaining between them. The CDR3 runs 15 residues. DNA for the CDR3: TGTGCCAGCAGTTATCGACTAGATCCTCGGTACGAGCAGTACTTC. It is translated as CASSYRLDPRYEQYF.

This rearrangement joins TRBV11-3 to TRBJ2-1; 14 bases agree with TRBD2. The V gene end was trimmed by 2 bases and the J gene end by 9 bases; junction bases not matched to a gene: 12. This CDR3 contains 18 residues. Germline-derived CDR1 and CDR2 are SGHNT and YENEEA. The CDR3 spells CASSLRRGGLAGDVEQFF. The CDR3 DNA sequence: TGTGCCAGCAGCTTAAGGAGGGGGGGACTAGCGGGAGACGTTGAGCAGTTCTTC.

The chain has TRBV6-1 and TRBJ2-2, with TRBD2 as a possible D gene (5 bases). CDR1 is MNHNS, CDR2 SASEGT, per germline. The CDR3 extends over 14 amino acids. The V end was cut by 1 base, the J end by 7 bases, with 10 bases between. CDR3 residues: CASSEGAGIGELFF. The CDR3 DNA is TGTGCCAGCAGTGAAGGAGCCGGGATCGGGGAGCTGTTTTTT.

CDR3 in DNA: TGTGCCAGCTCAAGATACTCAACTAATGAAAAACTGTTTTTT. Translated: CASSRYSTNEKLFF. V usage is TRBV19 and J usage is TRBJ1-4; D is unclear. The ends were cut back, 9 bases at V and 0 bases at J, with 11 bases in the middle. Germline CDR1 LNHDA, CDR2 SQIVND (reference sequence). There are 14 residues in the CDR3.

The chain carries TRBV11-2 and TRBJ1-5; 9 positions agree with TRBD1. V gave up 4 bases and J gave up 7 bases; unmatched junction bases: 8. The germline V gene encodes CDR1 SGHAT and CDR2 FQNNGV. The CDR3 has 15 residues. CDR3 sequence reads: CASSSTGQGGQPQHF. The CDR3 bases are TGTGCCAGCAGCTCAACGGGACAGGGCGGGCAGCCCCAGCATTTT.

The chain uses TRBV11-2 and TRBJ2-1, with 14 nucleotides matching TRBD2. The CDR3 consists of 15 residues. Germline V lookup: CDR1 SGHAT, CDR2 FQNNGV. V lost 5 bases and J lost 11; bases outside the gene matches: 8. The CDR3 region is CASSPGTSGSVQQFF. The CDR3 nucleotides read TGTGCCAGCAGCCCCGGGACTAGCGGGAGTGTGCAGCAGTTCTTC.

The table lists this clone with a count of one. V usage is TRBV7-8 and J usage is TRBJ2-2; a possible D gene is TRBD1 (5 bases). The CDR3 extends over 15 amino acids. The V end was cut by 4 bases, the J end by 2 bases, with 11 bases between. Germline CDR1 reads SGHVS; CDR2 reads FQNEAQ. CDR3 in DNA: TGTGCCAGCAGCTCCGACAGACGCAACACCGGGGAGCTGTTTTTT. Its translation is CASSSDRRNTGELFF.

Note on this clone: Other DNA sequences in this sample translate to the same CDR3. The chain is built from TRBV28 and TRBJ2-7, with 7 bases matching TRBD2. J was trimmed by 0 bases and V by 3 bases; bases with no gene match: 2. The CDR3 loop spans 14 amino acids. Germline CDR1 is MDHEN and CDR2 is SYDVKM. CDR3 nucleotide sequence: TGTGCCAGCAGTTTGGGGGGGAACTCCTACGAGCAGTACTTC. This encodes CASSLGGNSYEQYF.

The chain carries TRBV7-3 and TRBJ2-7, with D possibly matching TRBD2 (6 bases). This CDR3 has 14 residues. V gave up 9 bases and J gave up 2 bases, with 17 bases separating them. CDR1 is SGHTA, CDR2 FQGTGA, per germline. The CDR3 loop reads CASSSAGLTYEQYF. The CDR3 DNA is TGTGCCAGTTCTTCCGCGGGACTCACCTACGAGCAGTACTTC.

The rearrangement joins TRBV7-2 to TRBJ2-1; 7 bases align to TRBD1. The germline V gene has CDR1 SGHTA and CDR2 FQGNSA. J gave up 3 bases and V 5 bases, and 4 bases lay outside the gene matches. This CDR3 has 14 residues. The CDR3 here is CASSTGQVYNEQFF. The CDR3 nucleotides are TGTGCCAGCAGCACAGGACAGGTCTACAATGAGCAGTTCTTC.

The chain recombines TRBV11-2 with TRBJ1-2; 7 positions match TRBD1. Germline V gives CDR1 SGHAT, CDR2 FQNNGV. The CDR3 is made up of 14 amino acids. V shed 2 bases and J 7 bases; nucleotides not matched to a gene: 7. CDR3: CASSLSTGSGGYTF. Written as DNA, the CDR3 is TGTGCCAGCAGCTTATCGACAGGGTCTGGTGGCTACACCTTC.

This rearrangement joins TRBV1 to TRBJ1-5; the D call TRBD1 from the table was never checked on the DNA. TRBV1 is labeled a pseudogene. CDR3 length: 19 amino acids. The CDR3 DNA follows: TGCACCAGCAGCCAATGCCGGGCCCCTGGACAGGAGGGGGTTCAGCCCCAGCATTTT. This sequence encodes CTSSQCRAPGQEGVQPQHF.

This clone was observed a single time. The CDR3, as DNA: TGTGCCAGCAGCTTGCAGGGAGGGGGCACTGAAGCTTTCTTT. This translates into CASSLQGGGTEAFF. The V gene is TRBV5-5, the J gene TRBJ1-1, with D perhaps matching TRBD1 (6 bases). CDR1 and CDR2 (germline): SGHKS, YYEKEE (reference sequence). This CDR3 comprises 14 residues. V gave up 1 base and J gave up 4 bases, with 11 bases separating them.

In its sample, this clone was seen a few times. The rearrangement uses TRBV5-1 and TRBJ2-1; TRBD2 aligns across 10 bases. Looked up from germline, CDR1 is SGHRS and CDR2 is YFSETQ. V lost 4 bases to trimming and J lost 4 bases; unmatched junction nucleotides: 8. The CDR3 covers 16 residues. The CDR3 loop is CASSQGRLAGYNEQFF. The CDR3 DNA is TGCGCCAGCAGCCAGGGGCGACTAGCGGGTTACAATGAGCAGTTCTTC. Complete variable domain (other parts from reference TRBV5-1 and TRBJ2-1): KAGVTQTPRYLIKTRGQQVTLSCSPISGHRSVSWYQQTPGQGLQFLFEYFSETQRNKGNFPGRFSGRQFSNSRSEMNVSTLELGDSALYLCASSQGRLAGYNEQFFGPGTRLTVL.

The chain has TRBV4-3 and TRBJ1-3; possibly TRBD1 for D (6 bases). This CDR3 contains 16 residues. The V and J ends lost 0 bases and 0 bases respectively, with 9 bases between them. Germline lookup yields CDR1 LGHNA and CDR2 YSLEER. CDR3 amino acids: CASSQDHRASGNTIYF. The DNA of the CDR3 is TGCGCCAGCAGCCAAGATCACAGGGCCTCTGGAAACACCATATATTTT.

This clone was picked up a small number of times. The CDR3 sequence is CASSQVQGSNQPQHF. The DNA of the CDR3 is TGTGCCAGCAGCCAAGTTCAGGGGAGCAATCAGCCCCAGCATTTT. The chain combines TRBV14 with TRBJ1-5; D might be TRBD1 (6 bases). V lost 1 base, J lost 1 base, and 8 bases lay in between. There are 15 residues in the CDR3. Germline V gene sequence: CDR1 SGHDN, CDR2 FVKESK.